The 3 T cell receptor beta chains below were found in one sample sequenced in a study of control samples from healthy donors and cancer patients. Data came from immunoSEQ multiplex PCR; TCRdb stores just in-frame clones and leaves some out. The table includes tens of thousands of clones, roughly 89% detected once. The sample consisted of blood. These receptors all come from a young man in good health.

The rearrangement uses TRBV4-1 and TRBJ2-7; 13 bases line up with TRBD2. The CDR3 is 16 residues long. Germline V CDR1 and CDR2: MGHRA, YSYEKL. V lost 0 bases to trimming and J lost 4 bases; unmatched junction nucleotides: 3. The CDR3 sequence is CASSQDLTSGGYEQYF. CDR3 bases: TGCGCCAGCAGCCAAGATTTGACTAGCGGGGGGTACGAGCAGTACTTC.

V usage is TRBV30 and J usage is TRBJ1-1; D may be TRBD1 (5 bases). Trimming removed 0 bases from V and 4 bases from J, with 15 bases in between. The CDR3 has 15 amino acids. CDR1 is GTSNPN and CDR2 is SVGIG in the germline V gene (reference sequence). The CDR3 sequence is CAWSVGDHRFTEAFF. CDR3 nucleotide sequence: TGTGCCTGGAGTGTAGGGGACCACCGGTTCACTGAAGCTTTCTTT.

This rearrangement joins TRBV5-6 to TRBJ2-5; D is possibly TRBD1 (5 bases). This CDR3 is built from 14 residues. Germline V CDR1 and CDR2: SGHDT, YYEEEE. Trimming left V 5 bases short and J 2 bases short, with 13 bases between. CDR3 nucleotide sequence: TGTGCCAGCAGAAAAAGACAGCCACAAGAGACCCAGTACTTC. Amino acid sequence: CASRKRQPQETQYF.